The 20 T cell receptor beta chains below were found in one sample sequenced in a study of HIV-infected patients and healthy controls. Follow-up blood was drawn about 14 weeks, roughly three months, after antiretroviral therapy began. The repertoire came from unfractionated whole blood and reflected all unsorted peripheral T cells. Alpha and beta constant-region primers primed reverse transcription of about 500 ng RNA. Alpha and beta chain libraries were made separately by chain-specific third strand synthesis with multiplexing indices. TCRdb reanalysed the 5' RACE reads using MiXCR and keeps one entry per CDR3 protein. The data hold some 6,600 distinct CDR3 sequences, with roughly a tenth observed a single time. The material sequenced was blood, taken during antiretroviral therapy. Every receptor here comes from an adult with HIV infection.

This clonotype was detected ten times or more. The chain has TRBV29-1 and TRBJ2-7; TRBD1 aligns across 8 bases. This CDR3 has 13 residues. After removal of 5 bases from V and 2 bases from J, the junction contained 5 bases not matched to a gene. Germline V gives CDR1 SQVTM, CDR2 ANQGSEA. CDR3 loop: CSVRTGGTYEQYF. In nucleotides, the CDR3 is TGCAGCGTTCGTACAGGGGGGACCTACGAGCAGTACTTC.

This clonotype was recorded many times. The J gene is TRBJ2-3, the V gene TRBV20-1, with D possibly matching TRBD1 (5 bases). The CDR3 is 15 residues long. Germline V gives CDR1 DFQATT, CDR2 SNEGSKA (reference sequence). The V end lost 3 bases, the J end lost 2 bases, and 15 bases lay between the germline ends. The CDR3 reads CSASHFGASTDTQYF. The DNA of the CDR3 is TGCAGTGCTAGCCATTTTGGGGCATCCACAGATACGCAGTATTTT.

This clonotype has only one observation. The gene calls are TRBV5-4 and TRBJ1-6, with D maybe TRBD1 (6 bases). This CDR3 contains 17 residues. V lost 4 bases, J lost 6 bases, and 20 bases lay in between. Germline values: CDR1 SGHNT, CDR2 YYREEE (reference sequence). The CDR3 protein is CASSDMDSPERNSPLHF. The CDR3, as DNA: TGTGCCAGCAGCGATATGGACAGCCCAGAGCGTAATTCACCCCTCCACTTT.

This clonotype was recorded at least ten times. The V and J genes are TRBV12-5 and TRBJ2-6, with TRBD2 as a possible D gene (6 bases). Germline V gene lookup returns CDR1 LGHNT and CDR2 FRNRAP. Trimming shortened V by 5 bases and J by 8 bases, and 10 bases separated the two germline ends. The CDR3 has 13 amino acids. The CDR3 nucleotides read TGTGCTAGTGGTCCGGGGGTGACCAACGTCCTGACTTTC. This translates into CASGPGVTNVLTF.

This clonotype was counted ten times or more. The chain employs TRBV20-1 and TRBJ2-1, with TRBD1 matching over 8 bases. With V trimmed by 2 bases and J by 0 bases, 9 bases remained unmatched. The CDR3 sequence is 17 residues long. In germline, CDR1 is DFQATT, CDR2 SNEGSKA (reference sequence). CDR3 bases: TGCAGTGCTAGAAAGCCAGGGGGCCTAAGCTCCTACAATGAGCAGTTCTTC. As protein: CSARKPGGLSSYNEQFF.

By its share, this clonotype is medium-sized (0.01 to 0.1%). The chain couples TRBV6-5 to TRBJ2-6; 12 bases agree with TRBD2. Germline CDR1 reads MNHEY; CDR2 reads SVGAGI. V lost 5 bases, J lost 0 bases, and 17 bases stayed unmatched. This CDR3 has 22 residues. The CDR3 region is CASSHPRKGLAGWISGANVLTF. In DNA, the CDR3 is TGTGCCAGCAGTCACCCCCGGAAAGGACTAGCGGGGTGGATCTCTGGGGCCAACGTCCTGACTTTC.

This clonotype was observed many times. V is TRBV5-1 and J is TRBJ2-5, with D possibly being TRBD2 (6 bases). The germline CDR1 and CDR2 sequences are SGHRS and YFSETQ. Trimming shortened V by 0 bases and J by 1 base, and 16 bases separated the two germline ends. This CDR3 comprises 17 residues. The CDR3 DNA reads as TGCGCCAGCAGCTTGGCCGTGGCTAGCGTTTCCCAAGAGACCCAGTACTTC. Protein sequence: CASSLAVASVSQETQYF.

In its sample, this clonotype is medium-sized. The CDR3 is CASSRQSFPSGANVLTF. CDR3 nucleotide sequence: TGTGCCAGCAGTAGACAGAGCTTCCCCTCTGGGGCCAACGTCCTGACTTTC. V is TRBV2 and J is TRBJ2-6; a possible D gene is TRBD1 (5 bases). V was cut by 5 bases and J by 0 bases, with 14 bases left in between. CDR1 SNHLY and CDR2 FYNNEI come from the germline V gene. The CDR3 length is 17 residues.

By frequency in the sample, this clonotype is medium-sized. This chain joins TRBV27 and TRBJ2-2; 8 bases align to TRBD1. This CDR3 is 17 amino acids long. V dropped 3 bases and J dropped 4; count of bases not matched to a gene: 10. Germline assignment: CDR1 MNHEY and CDR2 SMNVEV (reference sequence). CDR3 residues: CASSFRSRTGITGELFF. The CDR3 DNA follows: TGTGCCAGCAGTTTCCGGAGTCGGACAGGGATCACCGGGGAGCTGTTTTTT.

Relative to its sample, this clonotype is medium-sized. The rearrangement links TRBV6-5 to TRBJ2-7; D is possibly TRBD1 (7 bases). The germline gives CDR1 MNHEY, CDR2 SVGAGI. V gave up 0 bases and J gave up 6 bases, with 15 bases separating them. This CDR3 has 15 amino acids. CDR3 amino acids: CASSYSSRGVREQYF. CDR3 nucleotides: TGTGCCAGCAGTTACTCGTCCAGGGGGGTACGCGAGCAGTACTTC.

By its share, this clonotype is medium-sized. The V call is TRBV4-1, the J call TRBJ2-5, with D unresolved. The CDR3 length is 15 residues. The germline V gene has CDR1 MGHRA and CDR2 YSYEKL. V lost 1 base and J lost 3, with 12 bases in between. CDR3 nucleotides: TGCGCCAGCAGCCAAGGGGCCCTATCGAAAGAGACCCAGTACTTC. Its translation: CASSQGALSKETQYF.

In its sample, this clonotype was seen many times. The CDR3 DNA sequence: TGTGCCAGCAGTTACTCGCTCCCGGACAGTCCCTACGAGCAGTACTTC. Its protein product is CASSYSLPDSPYEQYF. The rearrangement uses TRBV6-5 and TRBJ2-7; D is possibly TRBD1 (6 bases). From germline, CDR1 is MNHEY and CDR2 SVGAGI. The CDR3 is 16 residues long. V was pared by 0 bases and J by 2 bases, with 14 bases between.

By share, this clonotype ranks as medium-sized (0.01 to 0.1%). The V call is TRBV20-1, the J call TRBJ1-4; 11 nucleotides line up with TRBD1. Germline V lookup: CDR1 DFQATT, CDR2 SNEGSKA (reference sequence). After removal of 5 bases from V and 6 bases from J, the junction contained 2 bases not matched to a gene. The CDR3 has 13 amino acids. The CDR3 DNA reads TGCAGTGCTCCGGGACAGGGGGATGAAAAACTGTTTTTT. Protein sequence: CSAPGQGDEKLFF.

This clonotype was seen repeatedly, ten times or more. The V gene is TRBV7-2, the J gene TRBJ1-2, with 8 bases matching TRBD1. CDR1 is SGHTA, CDR2 FQGNSA, per germline. Trimming cost V 5 bases and J 7 bases; bases outside gene matches: 6. The CDR3 has 13 amino acids. The CDR3 nucleotides are TGTGCCAGCAGCCCACAGGGGGTTGGTGGCTACACCTTC. This codes for CASSPQGVGGYTF.

This clonotype was detected ten times or more. The chain combines TRBV7-2 with TRBJ2-7; D gene unclear. V lost 1 base and J 6 bases, leaving 13 bases between the germline ends. The CDR3 covers 14 residues. The germline V gene has CDR1 SGHTA and CDR2 FQGNSA. Written as DNA, the CDR3 is TGTGCCAGCAGCTTAGGTGGGTACAGAGCCGAGCAGTACTTC. This translates into CASSLGGYRAEQYF.

This clonotype counts as medium-sized. V is TRBV19 and J is TRBJ1-5; no reliable D call. Germline V CDR1 and CDR2: LNHDA, SQIVND (reference sequence). V lost 3 bases and J 7 bases, leaving 7 bases between the germline ends. CDR3 size: 12 residues. DNA for the CDR3: TGTGCCAGTAGTATCGGTTCCCAGCCCCAGCATTTT. Protein: CASSIGSQPQHF.

This clonotype has more than one count but fewer than ten. The V and J genes are TRBV20-1 and TRBJ2-7; D is undetermined. CDR3 size: 13 residues. V was clipped by 3 bases and J by 1 base, with 10 bases between them. The germline V gene has CDR1 DFQATT and CDR2 SNEGSKA (reference sequence). The CDR3 nucleotides are TGCAGTGCTAGGACGGACCAGTCCTACGAGCAGTACTTC. As protein: CSARTDQSYEQYF.

The CDR3 here is CASSYKAGGQETQYF. The CDR3 region has the DNA TGTGCCAGCAGTTACAAAGCGGGGGGCCAAGAGACCCAGTACTTC. The chain links TRBV6-6 to TRBJ2-5; 9 bases align to TRBD2. CDR1 and CDR2 (germline): MNHNY, SVGAGI (reference sequence). V gave up 2 bases and J gave up 1 base; unmatched junction bases: 2. The CDR3 consists of 15 residues.

Sample share makes this clonotype medium-sized. The chain links TRBV6-5 to TRBJ1-5; a weak D match, TRBD1 (5 bases). V lost 0 bases and J 5 bases, leaving 17 bases between the germline ends. Germline CDR1 MNHEY, CDR2 SVGAGI. The CDR3 spans 17 residues. The CDR3 is CASSYSFPGRAYQPQHF. DNA of the CDR3: TGTGCCAGCAGTTACTCGTTTCCAGGGCGGGCGTATCAGCCCCAGCATTTT.

This clonotype was recorded many times. V gene TRBV25-1 combines with J gene TRBJ1-5; D is uncertain. V lost 3 bases and J 6 bases, leaving 12 bases between the germline ends. This CDR3 is 14 amino acids long. Germline CDR1 MGHDK, CDR2 SYGVNS. CDR3 bases: TGTGCCAGCAGTGATCCTGGGAGGTCTCAGCCCCAGCATTTT. The encoded protein is CASSDPGRSQPQHF.